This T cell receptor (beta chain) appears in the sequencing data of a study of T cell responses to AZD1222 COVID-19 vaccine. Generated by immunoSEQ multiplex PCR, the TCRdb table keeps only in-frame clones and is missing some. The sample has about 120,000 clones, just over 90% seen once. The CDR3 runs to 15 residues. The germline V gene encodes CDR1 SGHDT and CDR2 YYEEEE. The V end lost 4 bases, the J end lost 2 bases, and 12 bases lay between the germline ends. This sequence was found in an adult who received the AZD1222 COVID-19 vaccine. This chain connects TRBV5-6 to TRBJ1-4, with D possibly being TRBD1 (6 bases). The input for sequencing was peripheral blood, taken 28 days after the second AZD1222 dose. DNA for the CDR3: TGTGCCAGCAGCCCCACAGGGCGCACTAATGAAAAACTGTTTTTT. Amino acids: CASSPTGRTNEKLFF.